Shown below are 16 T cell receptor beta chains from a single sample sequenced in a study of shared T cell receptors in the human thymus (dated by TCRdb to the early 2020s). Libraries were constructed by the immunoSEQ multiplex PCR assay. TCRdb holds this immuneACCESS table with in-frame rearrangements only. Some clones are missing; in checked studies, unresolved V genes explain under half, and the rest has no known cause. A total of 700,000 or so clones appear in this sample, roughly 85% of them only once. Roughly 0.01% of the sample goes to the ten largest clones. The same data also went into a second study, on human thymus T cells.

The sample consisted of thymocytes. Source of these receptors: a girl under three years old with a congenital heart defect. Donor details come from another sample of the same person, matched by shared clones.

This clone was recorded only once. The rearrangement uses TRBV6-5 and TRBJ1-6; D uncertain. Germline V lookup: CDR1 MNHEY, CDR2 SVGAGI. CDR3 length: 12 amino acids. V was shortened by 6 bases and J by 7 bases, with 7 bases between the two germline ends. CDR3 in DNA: TGTGCCAGCAGCCGAGGGAATTCACCCCTCCACTTT. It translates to CASSRGNSPLHF.

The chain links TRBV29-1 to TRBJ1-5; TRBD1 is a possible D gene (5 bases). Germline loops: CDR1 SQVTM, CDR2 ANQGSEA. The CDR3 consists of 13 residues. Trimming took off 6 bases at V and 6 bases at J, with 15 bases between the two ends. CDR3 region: CSVATEVGQPQHF. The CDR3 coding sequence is TGCAGCGTAGCGACAGAGGTAGGTCAGCCCCAGCATTTT. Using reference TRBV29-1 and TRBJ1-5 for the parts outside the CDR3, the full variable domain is SAVISQKPSRDICQRGTSLTIQCQVDSQVTMMFWYRQQPGQSLTLIATANQGSEATYESGFVIDKFPISRPNLTFSTLTVSNMSPEDSSIYLCSVATEVGQPQHFGDGTRLSIL.

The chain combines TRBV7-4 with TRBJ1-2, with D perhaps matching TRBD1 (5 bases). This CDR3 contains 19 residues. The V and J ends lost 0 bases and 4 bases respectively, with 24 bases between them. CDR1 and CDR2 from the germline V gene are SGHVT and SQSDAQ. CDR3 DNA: TGTGCCAGCAGCTTAGCGTCCAAGGCAGGGAATTATTCCTCCTATGGCTACACCTTC. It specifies CASSLASKAGNYSSYGYTF.

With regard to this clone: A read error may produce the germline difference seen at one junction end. The CDR3 region is CASSSQAATGDSSLHF. The CDR3 DNA reads as TGCGCCAGCAGCAGTCAAGCGGCGACAGGAGATTCATCCCTCCACTTT. This chain connects TRBV5-1 to TRBJ1-6, with D possibly matching TRBD1 (6 bases). Germline lookup yields CDR1 SGHRS and CDR2 YFSETQ. The length of the CDR3 is 16 residues.

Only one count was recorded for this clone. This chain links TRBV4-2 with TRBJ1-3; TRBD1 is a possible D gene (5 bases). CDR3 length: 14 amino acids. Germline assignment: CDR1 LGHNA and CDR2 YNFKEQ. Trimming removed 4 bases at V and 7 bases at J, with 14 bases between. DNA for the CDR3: TGTGCCAGCAGCCGTTACAGGCTCGGGAACACCATATATTTT. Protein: CASSRYRLGNTIYF.

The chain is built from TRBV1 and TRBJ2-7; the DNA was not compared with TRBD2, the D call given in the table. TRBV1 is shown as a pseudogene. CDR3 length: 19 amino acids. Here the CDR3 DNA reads TGCACCAGCAGCCCATCAGGGAGGGGTCAGTGTCGGGCAGCCTACGAGCAGTACTTC. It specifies CTSSPSGRGQCRAAYEQYF.

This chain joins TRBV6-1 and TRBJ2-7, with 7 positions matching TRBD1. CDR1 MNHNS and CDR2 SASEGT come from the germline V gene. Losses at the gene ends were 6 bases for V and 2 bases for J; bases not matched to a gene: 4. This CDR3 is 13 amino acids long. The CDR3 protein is CASSRDSPYEQYF. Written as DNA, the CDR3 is TGTGCCAGCAGCCGGGACAGTCCCTACGAGCAGTACTTC.

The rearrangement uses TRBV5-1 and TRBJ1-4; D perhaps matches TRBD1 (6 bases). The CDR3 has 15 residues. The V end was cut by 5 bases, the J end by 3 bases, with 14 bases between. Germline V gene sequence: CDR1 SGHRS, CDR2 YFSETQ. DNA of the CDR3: TGCGCCAGCAGAGGGTCGGACAGACCTAATGAAAAACTGTTTTTT. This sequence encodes CASRGSDRPNEKLFF. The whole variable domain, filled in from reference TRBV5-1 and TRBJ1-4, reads KAGVTQTPRYLIKTRGQQVTLSCSPISGHRSVSWYQQTPGQGLQFLFEYFSETQRNKGNFPGRFSGRQFSNSRSEMNVSTLELGDSALYLCASRGSDRPNEKLFFGSGTQLSVL.

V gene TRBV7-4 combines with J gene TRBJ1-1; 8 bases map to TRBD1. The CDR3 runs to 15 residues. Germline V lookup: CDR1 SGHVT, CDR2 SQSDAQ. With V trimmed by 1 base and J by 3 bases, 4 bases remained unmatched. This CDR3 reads CASSLVPGQDTEAFF. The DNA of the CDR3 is TGTGCCAGCAGCTTAGTGCCGGGACAGGACACTGAAGCTTTCTTT.

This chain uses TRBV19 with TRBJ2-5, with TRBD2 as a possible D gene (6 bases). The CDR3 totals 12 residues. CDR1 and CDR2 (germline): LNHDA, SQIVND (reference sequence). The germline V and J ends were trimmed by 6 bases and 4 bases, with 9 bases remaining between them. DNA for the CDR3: TGTGCCAGTAGGGGGAGGAGAGAGACCCAGTACTTC. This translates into CASRGRRETQYF.

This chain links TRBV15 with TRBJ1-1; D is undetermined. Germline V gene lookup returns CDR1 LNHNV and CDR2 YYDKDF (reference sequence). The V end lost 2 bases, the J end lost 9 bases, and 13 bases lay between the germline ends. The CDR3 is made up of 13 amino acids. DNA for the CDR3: TGTGCCACCAGCAGATCGCTGTTTGGGCAAGCTTTCTTT. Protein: CATSRSLFGQAFF. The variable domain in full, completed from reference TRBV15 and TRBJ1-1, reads DAMVIQNPRYQVTQFGKPVTLSCSQTLNHNVMYWYQQKSSQAPKLLFHYYDKDFNNEADTPDNFQSRRPNTSFCFLDIRSPGLGDTAMYLCATSRSLFGQAFFGQGTRLTVV.

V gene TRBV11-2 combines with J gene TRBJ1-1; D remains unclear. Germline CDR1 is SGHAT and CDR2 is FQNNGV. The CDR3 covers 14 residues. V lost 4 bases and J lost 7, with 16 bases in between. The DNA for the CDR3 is TGTGCCAGCAGCTCAAGCGGCGGCCCTCATGAAGCTTTCTTT. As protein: CASSSSGGPHEAFF.

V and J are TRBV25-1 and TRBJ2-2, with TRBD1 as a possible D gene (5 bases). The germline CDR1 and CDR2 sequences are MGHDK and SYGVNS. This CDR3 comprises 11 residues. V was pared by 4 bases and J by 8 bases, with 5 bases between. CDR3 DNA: TGTGCCAGCAGTGGACAGGGGGAGCTGTTTTTT. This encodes CASSGQGELFF.

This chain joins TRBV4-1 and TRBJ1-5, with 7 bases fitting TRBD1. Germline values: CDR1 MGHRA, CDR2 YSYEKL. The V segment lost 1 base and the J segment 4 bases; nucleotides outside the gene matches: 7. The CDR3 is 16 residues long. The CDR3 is CASSQAGQAPNQPQHF. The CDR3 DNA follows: TGCGCCAGCAGCCAAGCCGGACAGGCCCCAAATCAGCCCCAGCATTTT.

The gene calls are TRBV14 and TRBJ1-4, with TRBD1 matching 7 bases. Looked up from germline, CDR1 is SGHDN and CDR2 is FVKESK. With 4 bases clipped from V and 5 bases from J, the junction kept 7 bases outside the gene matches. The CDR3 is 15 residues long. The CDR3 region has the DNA TGTGCCAGCAGCCCCTGGACAGGCCCCAATGAAAAACTGTTTTTT. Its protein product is CASSPWTGPNEKLFF.

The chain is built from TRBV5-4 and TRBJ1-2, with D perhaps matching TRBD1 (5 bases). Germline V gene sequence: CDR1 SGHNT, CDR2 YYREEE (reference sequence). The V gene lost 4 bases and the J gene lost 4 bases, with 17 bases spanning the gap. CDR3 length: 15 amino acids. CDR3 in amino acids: CASSLGSDRSYGYTF. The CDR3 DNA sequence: TGTGCCAGCAGCCTAGGCTCCGACAGAAGCTATGGCTACACCTTC.